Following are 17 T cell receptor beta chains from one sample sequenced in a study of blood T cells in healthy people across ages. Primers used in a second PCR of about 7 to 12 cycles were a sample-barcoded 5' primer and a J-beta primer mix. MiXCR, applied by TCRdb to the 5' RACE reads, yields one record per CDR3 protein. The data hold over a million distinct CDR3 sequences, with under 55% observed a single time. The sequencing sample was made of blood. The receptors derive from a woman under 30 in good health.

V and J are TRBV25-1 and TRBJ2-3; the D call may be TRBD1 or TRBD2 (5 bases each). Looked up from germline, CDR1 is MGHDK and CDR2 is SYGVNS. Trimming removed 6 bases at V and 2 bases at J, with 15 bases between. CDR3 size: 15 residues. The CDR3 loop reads CASRPWMGDTDTQYF. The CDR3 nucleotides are TGTGCCAGCAGGCCCTGGATGGGGGACACAGATACGCAGTATTTT.

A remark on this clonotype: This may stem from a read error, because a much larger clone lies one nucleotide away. CDR3 region: CAGSFSASSYEQYF. The DNA for the CDR3 is TGTGCCGGCAGCTTTAGCGCGAGCTCCTACGAGCAGTACTTC. The chain links TRBV5-6 to TRBJ2-7; D possibly corresponds to TRBD2 (5 bases). This CDR3 is built from 14 residues. Per the germline V gene, CDR1 is SGHDT and CDR2 is YYEEEE.

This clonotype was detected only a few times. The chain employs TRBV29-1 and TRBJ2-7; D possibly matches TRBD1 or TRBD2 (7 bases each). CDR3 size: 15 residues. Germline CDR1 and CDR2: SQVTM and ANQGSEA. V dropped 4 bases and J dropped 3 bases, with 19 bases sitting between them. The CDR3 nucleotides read TGCAGCGTTGGTGGGGGGGAGACAGGGAACTACGAGCAGTACTTC. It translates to CSVGGGETGNYEQYF.

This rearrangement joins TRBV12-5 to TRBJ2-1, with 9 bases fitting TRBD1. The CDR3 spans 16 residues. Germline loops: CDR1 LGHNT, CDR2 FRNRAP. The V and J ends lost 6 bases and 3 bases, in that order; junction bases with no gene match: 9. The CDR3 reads CASGRTGTGSYNEQFF. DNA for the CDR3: TGTGCTAGTGGACGAACCGGGACAGGGAGCTACAATGAGCAGTTCTTC.

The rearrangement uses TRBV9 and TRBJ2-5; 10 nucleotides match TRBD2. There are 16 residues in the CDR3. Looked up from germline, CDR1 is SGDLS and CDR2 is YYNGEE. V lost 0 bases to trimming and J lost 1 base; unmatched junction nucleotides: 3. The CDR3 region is CASSVGASGSQETQYF. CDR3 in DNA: TGTGCCAGCAGCGTAGGGGCTAGCGGGAGCCAAGAGACCCAGTACTTC.

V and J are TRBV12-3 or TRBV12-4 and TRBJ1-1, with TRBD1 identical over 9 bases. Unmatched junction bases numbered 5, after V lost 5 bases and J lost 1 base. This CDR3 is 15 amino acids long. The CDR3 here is CASSQNRGQNTEAFF. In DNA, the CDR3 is TGTGCCAGCAGTCAAAACAGGGGGCAGAACACTGAAGCTTTCTTT.

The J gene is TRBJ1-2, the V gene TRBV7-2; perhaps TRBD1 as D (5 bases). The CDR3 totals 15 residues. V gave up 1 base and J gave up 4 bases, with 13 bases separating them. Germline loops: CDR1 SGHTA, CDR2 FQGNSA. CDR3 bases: TGTGCCAGCAGCTTAGAAGGGACGGGAGCCTATGGCTACACCTTC. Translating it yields CASSLEGTGAYGYTF.

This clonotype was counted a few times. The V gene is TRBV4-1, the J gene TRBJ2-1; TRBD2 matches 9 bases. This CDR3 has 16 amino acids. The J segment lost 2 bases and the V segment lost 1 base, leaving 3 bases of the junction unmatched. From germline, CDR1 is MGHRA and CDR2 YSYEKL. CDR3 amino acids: CASSQGLAAAYNEQFF. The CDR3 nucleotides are TGCGCCAGCAGCCAAGGACTAGCGGCTGCCTACAATGAGCAGTTCTTC.

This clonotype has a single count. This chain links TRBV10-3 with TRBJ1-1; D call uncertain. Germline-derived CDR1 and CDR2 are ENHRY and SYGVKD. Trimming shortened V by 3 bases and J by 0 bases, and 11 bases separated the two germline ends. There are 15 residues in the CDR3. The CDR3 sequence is CAISDTDDMNTEAFF. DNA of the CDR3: TGTGCCATCAGTGACACAGACGACATGAACACTGAAGCTTTCTTT.

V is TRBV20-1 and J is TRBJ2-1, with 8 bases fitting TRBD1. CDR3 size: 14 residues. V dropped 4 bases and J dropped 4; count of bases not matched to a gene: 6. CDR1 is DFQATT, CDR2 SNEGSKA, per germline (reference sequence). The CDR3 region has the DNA TGCAGTGCTACGACAGGGGCGTCGTACAATGAGCAGTTCTTC. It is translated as CSATTGASYNEQFF.

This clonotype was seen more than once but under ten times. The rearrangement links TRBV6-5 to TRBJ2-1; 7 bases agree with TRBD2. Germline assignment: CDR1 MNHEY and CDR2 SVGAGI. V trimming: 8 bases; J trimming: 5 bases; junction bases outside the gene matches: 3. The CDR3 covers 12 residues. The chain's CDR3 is CASRDYDNEQFF. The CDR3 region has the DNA TGTGCCAGCCGGGACTACGACAATGAGCAGTTCTTC.

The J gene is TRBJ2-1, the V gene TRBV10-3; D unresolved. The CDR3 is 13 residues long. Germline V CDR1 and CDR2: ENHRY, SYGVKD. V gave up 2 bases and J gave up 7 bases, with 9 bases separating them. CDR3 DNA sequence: TGTGCCATCAGTGAGCTTCTGGGTAATGAGCAGTTCTTC. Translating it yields CAISELLGNEQFF.

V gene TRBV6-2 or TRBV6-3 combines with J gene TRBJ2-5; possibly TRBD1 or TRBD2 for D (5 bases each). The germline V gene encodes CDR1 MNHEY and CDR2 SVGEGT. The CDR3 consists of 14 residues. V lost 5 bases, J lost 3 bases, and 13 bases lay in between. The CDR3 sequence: CASSPGPTKETQYF. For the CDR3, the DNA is TGTGCCAGCAGTCCGGGACCAACAAAAGAGACCCAGTACTTC.

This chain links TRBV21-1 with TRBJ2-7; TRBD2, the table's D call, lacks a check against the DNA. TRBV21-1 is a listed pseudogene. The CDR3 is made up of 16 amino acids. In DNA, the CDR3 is TGTGCCAGCGGTCACTCTAGCGGGAGGCCTTCCTACGAGCAGTACTTC. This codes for CASGHSSGRPSYEQYF.

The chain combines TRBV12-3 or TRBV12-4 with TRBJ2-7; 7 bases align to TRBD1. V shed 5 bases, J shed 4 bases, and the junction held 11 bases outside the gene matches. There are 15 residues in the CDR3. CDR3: CASSPDRAIRYEQYF. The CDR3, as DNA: TGTGCCAGCAGTCCAGACAGGGCGATTCGGTACGAGCAGTACTTC.

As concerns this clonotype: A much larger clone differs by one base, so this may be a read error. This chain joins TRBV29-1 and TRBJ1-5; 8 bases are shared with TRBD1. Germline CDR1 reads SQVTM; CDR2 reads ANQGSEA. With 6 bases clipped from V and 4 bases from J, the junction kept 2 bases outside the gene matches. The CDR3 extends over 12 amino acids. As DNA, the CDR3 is TGCAGCGTCCGACAGGGGAATCAGCCCCAGCATTTT. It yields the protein CSVRQGNQPQHF.

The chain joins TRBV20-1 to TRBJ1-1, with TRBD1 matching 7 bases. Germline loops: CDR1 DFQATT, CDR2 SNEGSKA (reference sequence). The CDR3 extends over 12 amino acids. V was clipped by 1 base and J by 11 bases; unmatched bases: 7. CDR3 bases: TGCAGTGCTAGAGTTACAGGGGTCCTCGCTTTCTTT. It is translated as CSARVTGVLAFF.